A single T cell receptor beta chain is shown here with its context. No antigen is known for it. Base qualities were left out, and no much larger clone turns up one base away. The CDR3 regions of human TCRbeta chains were analyzed by immunosequencing. Under the source paper's analysis protocol: TCRs in the repertoires were compared against a reference library of SARS-CoV-2-specific TCRs that had been generated with the MIRA antigen-specificity platform. Breadth was defined as the fraction of unique TCRs that were SARS-CoV-2-associated. Depth was defined as the fraction of total T cells that were SARS-CoV-2-associated. Using the MIRA data, each spike-specific TCR was assigned both to the spike region to which the TCR was reactive and to a CD4 or CD8 class. Log10-transformed breadth and depth values were compared by one-way ANOVA with Sidak's multiple comparisons tests. In TCRdb, the immuneACCESS table is reduced to in-frame sequences with V and J assigned. These tables do not hold every clone; where another copy was compared, an unresolved V gene accounts for under half, and the others remain unexplained. V and J calls and clone size are copied from that table; D and trimming were computed from the DNA. The sample has 210,000 or so clones on record, roughly 94% of them singletons. Together, the top ten hold 1.7% of the sample.

The time point label for this specimen denotes: about 28 days (+/-7) after the second vaccine dose. Sample treatment or condition, as interpreted from the label and publication: meningococcal conjugate vaccine given as trial control. Samples from vaccinated people were obtained from the UK trials COV001 and COV002, which included a single-blind randomized controlled phase 2/3 trial of AZD1222 (ChAdOx1 nCoV-19) in healthy adults. Trial participant PBMC samples were collected at day 0 and day 28 after the second dose for TCRbeta chain sequencing. The sample originates from a study of T cell responses to AZD1222 COVID-19 vaccine (dated by TCRdb to 2020 to 2022). Some background on the complete study: TCR sequencing covered 233 trial participants: 200 to 220 given two doses of AZD1222 and around 26 given two doses of MenACWY control vaccine. Trial participants were enrolled into age subgroups of 18-55, 56-69 and 70-plus years, which contained about 150, 27 and 61 TCR-sequenced participants, respectively.

The CDR3 spans 16 residues, from the cysteine through the phenylalanine. Of the read, only the CDR3 DNA is kept; its 48 bases are in frame from base 1. V is reduced by 4 bases and J by 3 bases, leaving a spacing of 14 bases between them. The germline V gene specifies SGHRS as CDR1 and YFSETQ as CDR2. Overall results and qualifications from the work: No day 14 peak-response samples were available, so repertoires were characterized only after the peak T cell response. The 56-69-year group was small, and its depth increase did not reach significance, likely because of low power. CD4 TCRs associated with the vaccine covered the entire spike protein, and the dominant responses were in regions 160-218 and 743-854. Only five to seven AZD1222 recipients were SARS-CoV-2 seropositive at baseline, limiting conclusions about previously exposed vaccinees. Nearly half of unique spike-specific TCRs reportedly recognized epitopes outside regions mutated in the B.1.351 and B.1.1.7 variants. Most participants were white British and females outnumbered males, and the authors suggested that clonal diversity may have been underestimated. A significant rise in spike-specific TCR breadth and depth was observed after two AZD1222 doses relative to day 0 and relative to MenACWY recipients.

This receptor was taken from an adult who received the MenACWY meningococcal vaccine as a control. The specimen comprised peripheral blood, sampled 28 days after the second dose of the MenACWY control vaccine. Rearrangement joined TRBV5-1 to TRBJ1-6, with TRBD1 perhaps the D gene, on 5 matching bases. The encoded CDR3 is CASSRTGTVYNSPLHF. The DNA sequence reads TGCGCCAGCAGCCGTACCGGGACGGTCTATAATTCACCCCTCCACTTT. Reference TRBV5-1 and TRBJ1-6 genes cover what lies past the CDR3, so the full variable domain is KAGVTQTPRYLIKTRGQQVTLSCSPISGHRSVSWYQQTPGQGLQFLFEYFSETQRNKGNFPGRFSGRQFSNSRSEMNVSTLELGDSALYLCASSRTGTVYNSPLHFGNGTRLTVT.